A selection of T cell receptor beta chains follows, all from one sample in a study of control samples from healthy donors and cancer patients. Assay: immunoSEQ multiplex PCR; the TCRdb copy retains only in-frame clones and omits some. This sample contains about 190,000 clones. Input material: blood. The receptor source for this set is a woman aged 25 to 39 in good health. The CDR3 runs from the conserved cysteine through the conserved F or W. A D gene is named only where the DNA matches it firmly.

D gene: .; V gene: TRBV7-2; J gene: TRBJ2-3; CDR3 protein: CASSRAWGGTDTQYF; CDR3 DNA: TGTGCCAGCAGCCGGGCTTGGGGGGGCACAGATACGCAGTATTTT
D gene: .; V gene: TRBV12-1; J gene: TRBJ2-1; CDR3 protein: CASFWREQFF; CDR3 DNA: TGTGCCAGCTTCTGGCGTGAGCAGTTCTTC
D gene: TRBD2; V gene: TRBV7-9; J gene: TRBJ2-5; CDR3 protein: CASSFSTGGETQYF; CDR3 DNA: TGTGCCAGCAGCTTCTCGACGGGAGGAGAGACCCAGTACTTC
D gene: TRBD2; V gene: TRBV5-6; J gene: TRBJ2-5; CDR3 protein: CASSLFPGLVRETQYF; CDR3 DNA: TGTGCCAGCAGCCTCTTCCCGGGACTAGTTCGGGAGACCCAGTACTTC
D gene: .; V gene: TRBV4-1; J gene: TRBJ2-1; CDR3 protein: CASSLLVRDEQFF; CDR3 DNA: TGCGCCAGCAGTCTACTTGTAAGGGACGAGCAGTTCTTC
D gene: .; V gene: TRBV7-9; J gene: TRBJ1-4; CDR3 protein: CASSLSRAPDEKLFF; CDR3 DNA: TGTGCCAGCAGCTTGTCGAGGGCCCCCGATGAAAAACTGTTTTTT
D gene: .; V gene: TRBV6-5; J gene: TRBJ1-2; CDR3 protein: CASSYSKVVYGYTF; CDR3 DNA: TGTGCCAGCAGTTACTCGAAGGTCGTCTATGGCTACACCTTC
D gene: .; V gene: TRBV27; J gene: TRBJ1-4; CDR3 protein: CASSLYAVATNEKLFF; CDR3 DNA: TGTGCCAGCAGTTTATATGCGGTCGCAACTAATGAAAAACTGTTTTTT
D gene: .; V gene: TRBV4-3; J gene: TRBJ1-4; CDR3 protein: CASSQGLPVEEANEKLFF; CDR3 DNA: TGCGCCAGCAGCCAAGGCCTTCCCGTGGAGGAGGCTAATGAAAAACTGTTTTTT
D gene: .; V gene: TRBV7-9; J gene: TRBJ2-5; CDR3 protein: CASSFGKYQETQYF; CDR3 DNA: TGTGCCAGCAGCTTCGGAAAGTACCAAGAGACCCAGTACTTC
D gene: .; V gene: TRBV12-3/TRBV12-4; J gene: TRBJ1-1; CDR3 protein: CASSLGTEAFF; CDR3 DNA: TGTGCCAGCAGTTTAGGGACTGAAGCTTTCTTT
D gene: .; V gene: TRBV2; J gene: TRBJ2-1; CDR3 protein: CASKVGGTYNEQFF; CDR3 DNA: TGTGCCAGCAAGGTAGGGGGGACCTACAATGAGCAGTTCTTC
D gene: .; V gene: TRBV5-1; J gene: TRBJ1-5; CDR3 protein: CASTTIGGGQPQHF; CDR3 DNA: TGCGCCAGCACTACCATCGGGGGGGGACAGCCCCAGCATTTT
D gene: .; V gene: TRBV19; J gene: TRBJ1-3; CDR3 protein: CASSSTETGNTIYF; CDR3 DNA: TGTGCCAGTAGTTCGACAGAAACTGGAAACACCATATATTTT
D gene: .; V gene: TRBV5-1; J gene: TRBJ1-6; CDR3 protein: CASSLGERGNSPLHF; CDR3 DNA: TGCGCCAGCAGCTTAGGGGAGAGGGGCAATTCACCCCTCCACTTT
D gene: .; V gene: TRBV10-1; J gene: TRBJ1-1; CDR3 protein: CASSTTRGRNTEAFF; CDR3 DNA: TGCGCCAGCAGTACTACCCGGGGCCGAAACACTGAAGCTTTCTTT
D gene: .; V gene: TRBV9; J gene: TRBJ1-4; CDR3 protein: CASSVATGEGEKLFF; CDR3 DNA: TGTGCCAGCAGCGTAGCTACCGGGGAAGGCGAAAAACTGTTTTTT
D gene: .; V gene: TRBV18; J gene: TRBJ1-2; CDR3 protein: CASSPEFYGYTF; CDR3 DNA: TGTGCCAGCTCACCTGAGTTCTATGGCTACACCTTC
D gene: .; V gene: TRBV10-3; J gene: TRBJ1-5; CDR3 protein: CAISESKGDNQPQHF; CDR3 DNA: TGTGCCATCAGTGAGTCAAAAGGGGACAATCAGCCCCAGCATTTT
D gene: .; V gene: TRBV27; J gene: TRBJ1-6; CDR3 protein: CASRSLWGGVGNLPLHF; CDR3 DNA: TGTGCCAGCAGATCCCTCTGGGGAGGGGTGGGGAATTTACCCCTCCACTTT
D gene: TRBD2; V gene: TRBV4-3; J gene: TRBJ2-7; CDR3 protein: CASSQGPAGSHEQYF; CDR3 DNA: TGCGCCAGCAGCCAAGGGCCAGCGGGGTCCCACGAGCAGTACTTC